The T cell receptor beta chain under discussion was sequenced for a study of blood T cell repertoires in COVID-19. Study background: PBMCs, B-cell-depleted T cells, or T cells provided the cDNA or gDNA that made up the material.

This clone was picked up a small number of times. This CDR3 has 13 amino acids. The germline V gene encodes CDR1 LGHNA and CDR2 YNFKEQ. V was cut by 6 bases and J by 4 bases, with 12 bases left in between. The method was immunoSEQ multiplex PCR; TCRdb's version includes in-frame clones alone and lacks a portion of them. Altogether 100,000 to 150,000 clones are present, around 87% being singletons, with the ten largest covering roughly 30%. This chain uses TRBV4-2 with TRBJ1-1; TRBD1 is a possible D gene (5 bases). The sample comprised peripheral blood. This clonotype was obtained from a woman between 65 and 79 years old with acute or convalescent COVID-19. The CDR3 nucleotides are TGTGCCAGCAGAGCCGACAGTTTCACTGAAGCTTTCTTT. Translation: CASRADSFTEAFF.